The 2 T cell receptor beta chains presented below share a single source sample, sequenced in a study of T cell responses to AZD1222 COVID-19 vaccine. This table comes from immunoSEQ multiplex PCR, and its TCRdb copy is limited to in-frame clones, with some not included. The data show tens of thousands of clones, with roughly 93% seen just once and over 20% held by the top ten. The starting material was peripheral blood, obtained on day 0 of AZD1222 vaccination. These receptor sequences come from an adult in good health.

V usage is TRBV18 and J usage is TRBJ1-2; 7 positions agree with TRBD1. This CDR3 region has 12 residues. Germline V gene sequence: CDR1 KGHSH, CDR2 LQKENI. Trimming took 8 bases from V and 5 from J; bases not matched to a gene: 5. Here the CDR3 reads CASQGTEYGYTF. The DNA for the CDR3 is TGTGCCAGCCAAGGGACAGAATATGGCTACACCTTC. Full variable domain (rest looked up from reference TRBV18 and TRBJ1-2): NAGVMQNPRHLVRRRGQEARLRCSPMKGHSHVYWYRQLPEEGLKFMVYLQKENIIDESGMPKERFSAEFPKEGPSILRIQQVVRGDSAAYFCASQGTEYGYTFGSGTRLTVV.

The V call is TRBV7-3, the J call TRBJ2-2, with D unclear. V lost 3 bases and J lost 6, with 11 bases in between. CDR1 and CDR2 (germline): SGHTA, FQGTGA. The CDR3 spans 14 residues. The CDR3 loop reads CASSFSRVAGELFF. CDR3 bases: TGTGCCAGCAGCTTCTCTCGGGTGGCCGGGGAGCTGTTTTTT. Variable domain in full (rest from reference TRBV7-3 and TRBJ2-2): GAGVSQTPSNKVTEKGKYVELRCDPISGHTALYWYRQSLGQGPEFLIYFQGTGAADDSGLPNDRFFAVRPEGSVSTLKIQRTERGDSAVYLCASSFSRVAGELFFGEGSRLTVL.